This T cell receptor beta chain was sequenced in a study of cytomegalovirus exposure and HLA in healthy donors. The overall study: Among the roughly 400 donors who were genotyped, over 70% fell in the genetic ancestry cluster that is associated with self-reported Caucasian donors. General study findings and limits: By HLA locus, TCR association rates varied in a later analysis, with DRB1 showing the most and HLA-C the fewest. Earlier analysis found most TCR beta V segments productive about 87% or about 30% of the time.

The PCR was carried out with 60 Vbeta primers and 13 Jbeta primers. Method: immunoSEQ multiplex PCR; TCRdb's copy keeps in-frame clones and lacks some. The sample has some 140,000 clones; roughly three quarters are singletons. The V gene lost 4 bases and the J gene lost 7 bases, with 21 bases spanning the gap. The CDR3 runs to 16 residues. CDR1 MNHNS and CDR2 SASEGT come from the germline V gene. Concerning this clone itself: Its antigen is still unknown.

The V gene is TRBV6-1, the J gene TRBJ2-3; weak D call: TRBD2 (6 bases). The sequence derives from a man aged 25 to 45 in good health and CMV-seronegative. Sequencing was carried out using PBMCs. The CDR3 is CASSGDSVPLPNTQYF. The CDR3 nucleotides read TGTGCCAGCAGTGGGGACTCGGTCCCCCTCCCGAATACGCAGTATTTT.